One sample yielded the 5 T cell receptor beta chains listed below, sequenced in a study of PD-1 blockade in classical Hodgkin lymphoma (dated by TCRdb to 2020 to 2022). Per the publication, the time point label means: cycle 4 day 1 (C4D1), after less than 7 weeks of nivolumab. Every trial patient had relapsed after autologous stem cell transplantation, and cohorts A, B and C differed in prior brentuximab vedotin exposure. The method behind the library was the immunoSEQ multiplex PCR assay. TCRdb re-hosts the immuneACCESS table, in-frame sequences only. Its copies lack some clones; in the studies checked, an unresolved V gene accounts for under half of them, and the cause for the rest is not known. The sample yields 100,000 to 120,000 clones; about nine tenths were counted once. Roughly 19% of the sample comes from the top ten. The sample in question was peripheral blood mononuclear cells (PBMCs), obtained before the fourth cycle of nivolumab. The receptors were sampled from a human donor with classical Hodgkin lymphoma.

The chain employs TRBV6-5 and TRBJ1-1; no clear D. The CDR3 is 15 amino acids. CDR1 is MNHEY and CDR2 is SVGAGI in the germline V gene. Trimming cost V 2 bases and J 0 bases, with 10 bases left between them. The CDR3 bases are TGTGCCAGCAGTTACAGAAAACCGGTGAACACTGAAGCTTTCTTT. It encodes CASSYRKPVNTEAFF.

This clone was detected only a few times. The rearrangement links TRBV30 to TRBJ1-2, with 11 nucleotides matching TRBD1. CDR3 length: 16 residues. The germline V gene has CDR1 GTSNPN and CDR2 SVGIG (reference sequence). V lost 3 bases to trimming and J lost 2 bases; unmatched junction nucleotides: 8. This CDR3 reads CAWRWTGGRLNYGYTF. DNA for the CDR3: TGTGCCTGGAGGTGGACAGGGGGCCGACTCAACTATGGCTACACCTTC.

V usage is TRBV19 and J usage is TRBJ2-7; 7 positions match TRBD1. J lost 2 bases, V lost 4 bases, and 5 bases had no gene match. This CDR3 contains 14 residues. Germline V gene sequence: CDR1 LNHDA, CDR2 SQIVND (reference sequence). CDR3 in amino acids: CASSKTGTPYEQYF. Written as DNA, the CDR3 is TGTGCCAGTAGTAAGACAGGGACCCCCTACGAGCAGTACTTC.

The chain carries TRBV19 and TRBJ2-5, with TRBD2 matching 10 bases. This CDR3 region has 17 residues. Germline V CDR1 and CDR2: LNHDA, SQIVND (reference sequence). J gave up 1 base and V 1 base, and 6 bases lay outside the gene matches. The CDR3 loop reads CASSIGLTSGVQETQYF. CDR3 nucleotide sequence: TGTGCCAGTAGTATAGGACTAACTAGCGGGGTCCAAGAGACCCAGTACTTC.

The rearrangement links TRBV2 to TRBJ2-1, with TRBD1 matching 10 bases. Germline V gives CDR1 SNHLY, CDR2 FYNNEI. The V gene end was trimmed by 5 bases and the J gene end by 0 bases; junction bases not matched to a gene: 1. This CDR3 has 15 amino acids. The CDR3 reads CASSRTGGSYNEQFF. CDR3 DNA: TGTGCCAGCAGTAGGACAGGGGGCTCCTACAATGAGCAGTTCTTC.